This TCR beta chain was identified during a study of cytomegalovirus exposure and HLA in healthy donors. On the study more broadly: Falling in the Caucasian-associated ancestry cluster were about 82% of under 450 genotyped donors. The study, taken as a whole, reports: It was reported that TCR beta sequences correctly inferred the HLA-A and HLA-B alleles for most subjects. Several top significant clusters appeared, in a later analysis, to be linked to common viral pathogens.

This clone was seen only a few times. Its target is not known. From germline, CDR1 is SGHNT and CDR2 YYREEE (reference sequence). The CDR3 consists of 12 residues. Trimming left V 3 bases short and J 7 bases short, with 8 bases between. The PCR was carried out with 60 Vbeta primers and 13 Jbeta primers. Measured with immunoSEQ multiplex PCR; TCRdb has only the in-frame clones, and not every one. This sample has 100,000 to 150,000 clones, with about four fifths found just once. Sequenced sample: PBMCs. The rearrangement joins TRBV5-4 to TRBJ2-1; D not resolved. The sequence came from a female donor in good health and CMV-seropositive. CDR3 sequence: CASSSLRNEQFF. The CDR3 nucleotides read TGTGCCAGCAGCTCCCTACGAAATGAGCAGTTCTTC.